Each of the 21 T cell receptor beta chains below was sequenced from the same sample in a study of post-analysis software for immune sequencing data. Incorporated into the TCR beta cDNA libraries were unique molecular identifiers, which served to reduce PCR and sequencing biases. TCRdb re-called the PCR reads through MiXCR, storing one row per CDR3 protein. The table includes fewer than 600,000 distinct CDR3 sequences, roughly 45% detected once. Study-wide results and limits: Controls showed lower frequencies than patients for roughly 5 TRBV segments, and TRBV5-6, TRBV5-1 and TRBV20-1 were among these.

The antigens these receptors bind are not known. Sample: blood. The receptor set was obtained from a girl between 5 and 17 years old with multiple sclerosis.

The chain uses TRBV3-1 and TRBJ2-1; 8 bases align to TRBD2. In germline, CDR1 is LGHDT, CDR2 YNNKEL (reference sequence). The trim removed 6 bases at V and 11 bases at J, leaving 6 bases unmatched. The CDR3 length is 12 residues. The CDR3 coding sequence is TGTGCCAGCAGTCAGGGACTAGACAAGCAGTTCTTC. Its protein is CASSQGLDKQFF.

The chain carries TRBV20-1 and TRBJ2-7; 9 bases are shared with TRBD2. The V gene's germline CDR1 is DFQATT and CDR2 SNEGSKA (reference sequence). V lost 3 bases to trimming and J lost 5 bases; unmatched junction nucleotides: 8. The CDR3 is made up of 14 amino acids. The CDR3 spells CSAREREEIDEQYF. CDR3 coding DNA: TGCAGTGCTAGGGAGCGGGAGGAGATCGACGAGCAGTACTTC.

This clonotype was observed a few times. J is TRBJ2-7 and V is TRBV11-1; 7 positions agree with TRBD2. Germline V gene data show CDR1 as SGHAT and CDR2 as FQDESV (reference sequence). Unmatched junction bases numbered 6, after V lost 0 bases and J lost 7 bases. This CDR3 contains 14 residues. In DNA form, the CDR3 reads TGTGCCAGCAGCTTAGCGGGAGGGCCGCGGGAGCAGTACTTC. Translating it yields CASSLAGGPREQYF.

The rearrangement joins TRBV5-1 to TRBJ2-3, with D perhaps TRBD2 (6 bases). Germline V lookup: CDR1 SGHRS, CDR2 YFSETQ. The length of the CDR3 is 13 residues. V was cut by 2 bases and J by 6 bases, with 10 bases left in between. CDR3 DNA sequence: TGCGCCAGCAGCTTACGGGAGCGCGATACGCAGTATTTT. It translates to CASSLRERDTQYF.

To note about this clonotype: It may be a read error: a sequence one base away is much more abundant. The chain joins TRBV4-3 to TRBJ2-1; tentatively, D is TRBD2 (6 bases). The CDR3 runs 16 residues. Germline CDR1 reads LGHNA; CDR2 reads YSLEER. Trimming took off 0 bases at V and 13 bases at J, with 22 bases between the two ends. CDR3 protein: CASSQDHGGPRETQFF. For the CDR3, the DNA is TGCGCCAGCAGCCAAGATCATGGCGGGCCTCGGGAGACCCAGTTCTTC.

This clonotype has a handful of counts. The CDR3, as DNA: TGCGCCAGCAGTTTCAACCCCCGAGAGGGAGAGCAGTTCTTC. Its translation: CASSFNPREGEQFF. V is TRBV10-1 and J is TRBJ2-1; D possibly corresponds to TRBD2 (5 bases). Germline CDR1 reads WNHNN; CDR2 reads SYGVQD (reference sequence). Between the trimmed V and J ends, which lost 5 bases and 10 bases, there was a span of 18 bases. The CDR3 is 14 residues long.

The V call is TRBV20-1, the J call TRBJ2-5, with D maybe TRBD1 (6 bases). The CDR3 length is 12 residues. Trimming took off 5 bases at V and 1 base at J, with 8 bases between the two ends. The germline gives CDR1 DFQATT, CDR2 SNEGSKA (reference sequence). For the CDR3, the DNA is TGCAGTGCTGAAGGGGGCCAAGAGACCCAGTACTTC. It encodes CSAEGGQETQYF.

This clonotype was recorded only once. The chain joins TRBV6-1 to TRBJ1-6, with a weak D call TRBD1 (5 bases). Trimming stripped 7 bases from V and 4 bases from J, with 23 bases between. CDR1 MNHNS and CDR2 SASEGT come from the germline V gene. The CDR3 extends over 18 amino acids. Written as DNA, the CDR3 is TGTGCCAGCATCACGGGGCCCCCTAAAGGGGTTTATAATTCACCCCTCCACTTT. Protein product: CASITGPPKGVYNSPLHF.

This clonotype turned up a few times. The chain links TRBV28 to TRBJ2-7; 9 bases agree with TRBD2. The germline V gene encodes CDR1 MDHEN and CDR2 SYDVKM. After removal of 4 bases from V and 0 bases from J, the junction contained 10 bases not matched to a gene. CDR3 length equals 17 residues. CDR3 in amino acids: CASSSQGRLAASYEQYF. For the CDR3, the DNA is TGTGCCAGCAGTTCCCAGGGACGACTAGCGGCCTCCTACGAGCAGTACTTC. Supplemented by reference TRBV28 and TRBJ2-7, the full variable domain reads DVKVTQSSRYLVKRTGEKVFLECVQDMDHENMFWYRQDPGLGLRLIYFSYDVKMKEKGDIPEGYSVSREKKERFSLILESASTNQTSMYLCASSSQGRLAASYEQYFGPGTRLTVT.

The J gene is TRBJ2-5, the V gene TRBV4-2, with 8 bases that match TRBD2. Trimming took 3 bases from V and 2 from J; bases not matched to a gene: 5. CDR1 is LGHNA and CDR2 is YNFKEQ in the germline V gene. CDR3 length equals 15 residues. The CDR3 sequence: CASSQERETQETQYF. The CDR3 nucleotides read TGTGCCAGCAGCCAGGAGCGGGAGACTCAAGAGACCCAGTACTTC.

The chain links TRBV27 to TRBJ2-6; 10 bases fit TRBD1. Germline trimming cut 3 bases from V and 1 base from J; bases unmatched to any gene: 9. Germline V gives CDR1 MNHEY, CDR2 SMNVEV (reference sequence). This CDR3 region has 19 residues. This chain's CDR3 is CASSFLTPGQGSGANVLTF. The CDR3 nucleotides are TGTGCCAGCAGTTTCCTGACTCCGGGACAGGGGTCTGGGGCCAACGTCCTGACTTTC. The complete variable domain, with remaining parts taken from reference TRBV27 and TRBJ2-6, reads EAQVTQNPRYLITVTGKKLTVTCSQNMNHEYMSWYRQDPGLGLRQIYYSMNVEVTDKGDVPEGYKVSRKEKRNFPLILESPSPNQTSLYFCASSFLTPGQGSGANVLTFGAGSRLTVL.

This clonotype has just one count. A much larger clone differs from this one at a single base, so this may be a read error. The chain is built from TRBV7-3 and TRBJ2-3, with TRBD2 identical over 7 bases. Germline lookup yields CDR1 SGHTA and CDR2 FQGTGA. V lost 2 bases and J lost 10; bases outside the gene matches: 12. The CDR3 contains 15 residues. The CDR3 spells CASSLGGRASGAQYF. As DNA, the CDR3 is TGTGCCAGCAGCTTAGGTGGGAGGGCCTCAGGTGCGCAGTATTTT.

The chain combines TRBV5-5 with TRBJ2-5, with 7 bases fitting TRBD1. Germline V gene data show CDR1 as SGHKS and CDR2 as YYEKEE (reference sequence). Trimming removed 0 bases from V and 5 bases from J; junction bases left unmatched: 4. This CDR3 is 14 amino acids long. The CDR3 loop is CASSLVGGRETQYF. CDR3 DNA: TGTGCCAGCAGCTTGGTAGGGGGCCGCGAGACCCAGTACTTC.

V usage is TRBV6-5 and J usage is TRBJ2-3, with TRBD2 matching 7 bases. Trimming removed 1 base from V and 4 bases from J; junction bases left unmatched: 5. This CDR3 region has 15 residues. Germline assignment: CDR1 MNHEY and CDR2 SVGAGI. Here the CDR3 reads CASSYWRERSDTQYF. The CDR3 DNA reads TGTGCCAGCAGTTACTGGCGGGAGCGGTCAGATACGCAGTATTTT.

This clonotype has just a few counts. This chain links TRBV28 with TRBJ1-6; no firm D call. V was cut by 5 bases and J by 7 bases, with 12 bases left in between. CDR1 MDHEN and CDR2 SYDVKM come from the germline V gene. The CDR3 extends over 14 amino acids. CDR3: CASSSAGSNSPLHF. The DNA of the CDR3 is TGTGCCAGCAGTAGCGCAGGCTCCAATTCACCCCTCCACTTT.

The gene calls are TRBV7-2 and TRBJ1-5, with 7 nucleotides matching TRBD1. Trimming at V came to 5 bases and at J to 7 bases, leaving 8 bases not matched to a gene. The CDR3 consists of 14 residues. The V gene's germline CDR1 is SGHTA and CDR2 FQGNSA. The CDR3 is CASSGRQGRQPQHF. CDR3 nucleotide sequence: TGTGCCAGCAGCGGGCGACAGGGTAGGCAGCCCCAGCATTTT. The full variable domain, with the rest looked up from reference TRBV7-2 and TRBJ1-5, is GAGVSQSPSNKVTEKGKDVELRCDPISGHTALYWYRQSLGQGLEFLIYFQGNSAPDKSGLPSDRFSAERTGGSVSTLTIQRTQQEDSAVYLCASSGRQGRQPQHFGDGTRLSIL.

Regarding this clonotype: Just one base apart from a much larger clone, this may be a read error. The V call is TRBV5-1, the J call TRBJ2-7, with 7 bases identical to TRBD1. This CDR3 comprises 15 residues. V shed 4 bases and J 0 bases; nucleotides not matched to a gene: 7. The germline V gene has CDR1 SGHRS and CDR2 YFSETQ. The CDR3 coding sequence is TGCGCCAGCAGCCACGGGACAGCGAGCTCCTACGAGCAGTACTTC. This sequence encodes CASSHGTASSYEQYF. Filled out from reference TRBV5-1 and TRBJ2-7, the complete variable domain reads KAGVTQTPRYLIKTRGQQVTLSCSPISGHRSVSWYQQTPGQGLQFLFEYFSETQRNKGNFPGRFSGRQFSNSRSEMNVSTLELGDSALYLCASSHGTASSYEQYFGPGTRLTVT.

The J gene is TRBJ1-2, the V gene TRBV4-2, with unresolved D. Germline-derived CDR1 and CDR2 are LGHNA and YNFKEQ. Trimming cost V 2 bases and J 6 bases, with 16 bases left between them. CDR3 length equals 15 residues. For the CDR3, the DNA is TGTGCCAGCAGCCAACTAACGGACCGTGGAGATGGCTACACCTTC. Translating it yields CASSQLTDRGDGYTF.

The V call is TRBV20-1, the J call TRBJ2-4, with TRBD1 matching over 8 bases. Germline trimming cut 6 bases from V and 13 bases from J; bases unmatched to any gene: 17. CDR3 size: 14 residues. Germline CDR1 reads DFQATT; CDR2 reads SNEGSKA (reference sequence). DNA for the CDR3: TGCAGTGCAGATGGACAGGGTGGGGAATGGGAGCAGTACTTC. Residues: CSADGQGGEWEQYF.

V usage is TRBV30 and J usage is TRBJ2-6; D not certain. The length of the CDR3 is 14 residues. The V and J ends lost 3 bases and 2 bases respectively, with 8 bases between them. CDR1 GTSNPN and CDR2 SVGIG come from the germline V gene (reference sequence). This CDR3 reads CAWRVQAGANVLTF. CDR3 DNA: TGTGCCTGGAGAGTCCAAGCTGGGGCCAACGTCCTGACTTTC.

The V and J genes are TRBV28 and TRBJ2-5; weak D call: TRBD1 (7 bases). The J call could be wrong; TRBJ2-7 is a better fit for the DNA end. The CDR3 is 14 amino acids. Per germline, CDR1 MDHEN and CDR2 SYDVKM. CDR3 DNA sequence: TGTGCCAGCAGGGGCGGGACAGCCCGCTACGAGCAGTACTTC. Translation: CASRGGTARYEQYF.